In this sample, the clone carrying this T cell receptor beta chain turned up once. Its antigen is currently unknown. This specimen belongs to a study of blood T cells in healthy people across ages. The study's findings and limits: Changes seen in expanded clonotypes were possibly confounded by donor CMV status left unknown. While age rose, TCR beta diversity per million T cells dropped in a roughly linear way. Aged donors had fewer naive CD4+ cells and lower diversity than long-lived donors.

The CDR3 spans 15 residues. For the second PCR, which ran for roughly 7 to 11 cycles, a sample-barcoded 5' primer and a J-beta primer mix were used. Each TCR beta cDNA got a 12-nucleotide random molecular identifier. TCRdb ran MiXCR on the 5' RACE reads and lists one entry per CDR3 protein. The table has 1.4 million or so distinct CDR3 sequences, less than 45% seen once. Sequencing used blood. The sequence derives from a woman in her late teens or twenties in good health. V is TRBV12-3 or TRBV12-4 and J is TRBJ2-1; TRBD2 matches 10 bases. The DNA end is more similar to TRBJ2-7, so the J call may be wrong. The CDR3 here is CASSRSGRAYNEQYF. CDR3 DNA: TGTGCCAGCAGCAGAAGCGGGAGGGCATACAATGAGCAGTACTTC.